The sequence of this T cell receptor beta chain was determined in a study of T cells in women clearing cervical HPV infection. TCRdb's copy holds only in-frame clones and misses some; the assay was immunoSEQ multiplex PCR. The sample totals more than 20,000 clones. The J segment lost 8 bases and the V segment lost 1 base, leaving 13 bases of the junction unmatched. The CDR3 spans 16 residues. Per the germline V gene, CDR1 is DFQATT and CDR2 is SNEGSKA (reference sequence). Note on this clone: The CDR3 extends 3 residues past the end of the read, so its final part is completed from the germline J gene.

The clonotype originates from a woman between 18 and 69 years old with a cervical HPV16 infection that either progressed to CIN3+ or cleared (not recorded which). V and J are TRBV20-1 and TRBJ2-1; 8 bases map to TRBD2. Sequences were obtained from blood buffy coat. Incomplete CDR3 DNA: TGCAGTGCTAGAGTGGGGTACGGGACTAGAGGCTATGAG. This translates into CSARVGYGTRGYE. The complete CDR3 sequence is CSARVGYGTRGYEQFF.